This record concerns one T cell receptor beta chain sequence. The target antigen is unknown. The isolated RNA, all of it, was reverse transcribed, so expressed TCRB transcripts were what got sequenced. TCRdb's copy holds only in-frame clones and misses some; the assay was immunoSEQ multiplex PCR. Of about 260,000 clones listed, roughly 21% are singletons. The germline V gene has CDR1 MNHEY and CDR2 SVGAGI. V was clipped by 5 bases and J by 3 bases, with 14 bases between them. This CDR3 has 15 amino acids. The data were obtained in a study of beta chain features in type 1 diabetes. Study-wide findings and caveats: Shortening that was moderate but significant affected the TCRB CDR3s of Type 1 diabetes patients in all four CD4+ subsets.

The specimen sequenced was naive CD4+ T cells from blood. The TCR originated in a woman aged 40 to 55 with type 1 diabetes. The chain couples TRBV6-5 to TRBJ1-5; D ambiguous. The CDR3 DNA sequence: TGTGCCAGCAGTCCTACGACGGGTTTCAATCAGCCCCAGCATTTT. Protein product: CASSPTTGFNQPQHF.